The 14 T cell receptor beta chains presented below share a single source sample, sequenced in a study of blood T cell repertoires in COVID-19. Clones were sequenced by immunoSEQ multiplex PCR, and TCRdb holds only the in-frame ones, with some missing. The table has about 210,000 clones, roughly four fifths seen once. Source material: PBMCs or T cells enriched from blood (not recorded which). These receptor sequences come from a man aged 40-49 years who had recovered from COVID-19.

The rearrangement links TRBV6-5 to TRBJ2-3; possible D gene TRBD2, 5 bases. The CDR3 has 14 residues. Germline V lookup: CDR1 MNHEY, CDR2 SVGAGI. V was shortened by 7 bases and J by 5 bases, with 16 bases between the two germline ends. CDR3 DNA sequence: TGTGCCAGCATGCGACGGGAAGGTGTAGATACGCAGTATTTT. It specifies CASMRREGVDTQYF.

The chain couples TRBV5-1 to TRBJ1-2; D call uncertain. V was shortened by 0 bases and J by 1 base, with 7 bases between the two germline ends. The CDR3 covers 14 residues. CDR1 and CDR2 (germline): SGHRS, YFSETQ. For the CDR3, the DNA is TGCGCCAGCAGCTTGGATCCGGTTAACTATGGCTACACCTTC. Its translation is CASSLDPVNYGYTF.

This clone has a single count. The chain joins TRBV5-8 to TRBJ1-5; 8 nucleotides match TRBD1. CDR3 size: 16 residues. V was clipped by 0 bases and J by 4 bases; unmatched bases: 6. In germline, CDR1 is SGHTS, CDR2 YDEGEE. The DNA of the CDR3 is TGTGCCAGCAGCTTGGTAGGACAGGGCAGGAATCAGCCCCAGCATTTT. Its protein is CASSLVGQGRNQPQHF.

The genes are TRBV27 and TRBJ1-2, with D tentatively TRBD1 (6 bases). The ends were cut back, 2 bases at V and 4 bases at J, with 14 bases in the middle. Germline V gene sequence: CDR1 MNHEY, CDR2 SMNVEV (reference sequence). This CDR3 has 15 amino acids. CDR3 amino acids: CASSLNGGPTYGYTF. DNA of the CDR3: TGTGCCAGCAGTTTAAATGGGGGCCCCACCTATGGCTACACCTTC.

CDR3: CASSPGGGYGYTF. DNA of the CDR3: TGTGCCAGCAGCCCCGGGGGTGGCTATGGCTACACCTTC. This chain connects TRBV3-1 (or the pseudogene TRBV3-2) to TRBJ1-2, with D possibly TRBD1 on 5 matching bases. The CDR3 runs 13 residues. The germline CDR1 and CDR2 sequences are LGHDT and YNNKEL (reference sequence). The V gene lost 4 bases and the J gene lost 4 bases, with 10 bases spanning the gap.

This clone was counted only a few times. The genes are TRBV3-1 (or the pseudogene TRBV3-2) and TRBJ1-3, with D perhaps matching TRBD1 (6 bases). CDR1 is LGHDT, CDR2 YNNKEL, per germline (reference sequence). The germline V and J ends were trimmed by 4 bases and 3 bases, with 7 bases remaining between them. CDR3 length: 13 amino acids. Here the CDR3 reads CASSRTDGNTIYF. The CDR3 region has the DNA TGTGCCAGCAGCCGGACAGATGGAAACACCATATATTTT.

This clone was observed a few times. The rearrangement uses TRBV9 and TRBJ2-2, with D unclear. The CDR3 spans 13 residues. CDR1 and CDR2 (germline): SGDLS, YYNGEE. V was pared by 3 bases and J by 4 bases, with 7 bases between. As DNA, the CDR3 is TGTGCCAGCAGCGACCCTATCACCGGGGAGCTGTTTTTT. As protein: CASSDPITGELFF. The complete variable domain, with remaining parts taken from reference TRBV9 and TRBJ2-2, reads DSGVTQTPKHLITATGQRVTLRCSPRSGDLSVYWYQQSLDQGLQFLIQYYNGEERAKGNILERFSAQQFPDLHSELNLSSLELGDSALYFCASSDPITGELFFGEGSRLTVL.

The rearrangement uses TRBV10-1 and TRBJ2-7; 8 nucleotides agree with TRBD1. V lost 4 bases to trimming and J lost 4 bases; unmatched junction nucleotides: 6. Germline CDR1 is WNHNN and CDR2 is SYGVQD (reference sequence). The CDR3 length is 14 residues. The CDR3 DNA reads TGCGCCAGCAGTGCCGTGACAGGGGCATACGAGCAGTACTTC. Translated: CASSAVTGAYEQYF.

The count of this clone is one. The chain links TRBV14 to TRBJ2-1; D is possibly TRBD2 (6 bases). V was shortened by 6 bases and J by 4 bases, with 13 bases between the two germline ends. Germline CDR1 and CDR2: SGHDN and FVKESK. This CDR3 has 14 amino acids. The CDR3 loop reads CASREAGLYNEQFF. The CDR3 DNA sequence: TGTGCCAGCAGAGAGGCGGGACTTTACAATGAGCAGTTCTTC.

The table lists this clone with a count of one. Other DNA sequences of this sample code for an identical CDR3. This chain joins TRBV29-1 and TRBJ1-1; D ambiguous. Germline lookup yields CDR1 SQVTM and CDR2 ANQGSEA. The CDR3 sequence is 10 residues long. The V end lost 5 bases, the J end lost 10 bases, and 11 bases lay between the germline ends. CDR3 in amino acids: CSVSSGGAFF. CDR3 nucleotide sequence: TGCAGCGTTTCCTCCGGCGGAGCTTTCTTT.

The chain combines TRBV30 with TRBJ1-2; no reliable D call. Deletions cut 3 bases from V and 8 bases from J, with 16 bases between. The CDR3 contains 13 residues. CDR1 is GTSNPN and CDR2 is SVGIG in the germline V gene (reference sequence). CDR3 sequence reads: CAWSHPSRGGYTF. The CDR3 DNA reads as TGTGCCTGGAGCCACCCCAGTAGAGGGGGCTACACCTTC.

DNA for the CDR3: TGTGCCTGGAATCGAGGAAATGGTCAGCCCCAGCATTTT. Encoded protein: CAWNRGNGQPQHF. This chain links TRBV30 with TRBJ1-5; no definite D call. The V end was cut by 4 bases, the J end by 6 bases, with 13 bases between. This CDR3 spans 13 amino acids. Germline CDR1 and CDR2: GTSNPN and SVGIG (reference sequence).

Relative to its sample, this clone is medium-sized. The gene calls are TRBV7-3 and TRBJ1-2; D not resolved. The CDR3 consists of 12 residues. The germline V and J ends were trimmed by 5 bases and 8 bases, with 12 bases remaining between them. From germline, CDR1 is SGHTA and CDR2 FQGTGA. The CDR3 loop reads CASSPQARGYTF. The CDR3 bases are TGTGCCAGCAGCCCTCAAGCTCGGGGCTACACCTTC.

CDR3 amino acids: CASSPPGLAGVVEQYF. CDR3 DNA: TGTGCCAGCAGCCCCCCCGGACTAGCGGGAGTAGTCGAGCAGTACTTC. The chain carries TRBV7-9 and TRBJ2-7; 13 nucleotides agree with TRBD2. Losses at the gene ends were 5 bases for V and 6 bases for J; bases not matched to a gene: 10. Germline lookup yields CDR1 SEHNR and CDR2 FQNEAQ (reference sequence). This CDR3 comprises 16 residues.